This T cell receptor (beta chain) was profiled in a study of CD8+CD57+ T cells in acquired aplastic anemia. Whole-study context: Quantities of DNA derived from sorted CD4+ and CD8+ cells averaged approximately 3 ug. Study-level results: Shared by patients and controls, some 29 CD8+ CDR3s were abundant in patients.

Using genomic DNA as the template, TCR beta VDJ and CDR3 profiling was carried out. TCRdb re-called the reads with MiXCR, one entry per CDR3 protein. The data contain over 250,000 distinct CDR3 sequences, about three fifths of them singletons. All sequencing subjects had displayed CD8+CD57+ cell expansion on flow cytometry. Every patient presented with severe acquired aplastic anemia. No therapy had been given to the patients at the time of blood sampling. This clonotype was picked up many times. Its specificity is unknown. The clonotype was recovered from a human donor with aplastic anemia. The sequenced sample consisted of sorted CD4+, CD8+, or CD8+CD57+ T cells (not recorded which) from PBMCs.

In nucleotides, the CDR3 is TGCGCCAGCAGCCAAGAGGTTCGGGACTATGGCTACACCTTC. Protein sequence: CASSQEVRDYGYTF. The chain joins TRBV4-1 to TRBJ1-2; the D is unclear. The CDR3 contains 14 residues. Trimming removed 0 bases at V and 3 bases at J, with 8 bases between. Germline values: CDR1 MGHRA, CDR2 YSYEKL.